These 13 T cell receptor beta chains were sequenced from one sample in a study of T cells after yellow fever vaccination. TCRdb called the 5' RACE reads again in MiXCR, with one record for every CDR3 protein. This table has 300,000 or so distinct CDR3 sequences, 13% appearing once. This specimen was CD4+ T cells sorted from PBMCs, taken 45 days after the yellow fever booster vaccination. The receptors derive from a man aged 30-40 years who received the YFV17D yellow fever vaccine.

This clonotype was seen a handful of times. The gene calls are TRBV20-1 and TRBJ1-5; possibly TRBD1 for D (5 bases). The V gene's germline CDR1 is DFQATT and CDR2 SNEGSKA (reference sequence). V was cut by 5 bases and J by 2 bases, with 19 bases left in between. The CDR3 extends over 16 amino acids. CDR3 in DNA: TGCAGTGCTCCCGACAGTCCCCGCCGTGGCAATCAGCCCCAGCATTTT. This translates into CSAPDSPRRGNQPQHF.

The chain couples TRBV20-1 to TRBJ2-2; TRBD2 agrees at 12 bases. V lost 1 base to trimming and J lost 6 bases; unmatched junction nucleotides: 0. CDR1 is DFQATT and CDR2 is SNEGSKA in the germline V gene (reference sequence). The CDR3 runs to 14 residues. CDR3 sequence: CSARASGRAGELFF. In nucleotides, the CDR3 is TGCAGTGCTAGAGCTAGCGGGAGGGCCGGGGAGCTGTTTTTT.

This chain links TRBV25-1 with TRBJ2-5, with D perhaps TRBD1 (6 bases). From germline, CDR1 is MGHDK and CDR2 SYGVNS. This CDR3 comprises 13 residues. V gave up 4 bases and J gave up 7 bases, with 13 bases separating them. The CDR3 spells CASSVGALGTQYF. CDR3 DNA sequence: TGTGCCAGCAGTGTGGGGGCCCTCGGGACCCAGTACTTC.

This clonotype was counted at least ten times. The chain employs TRBV12-3 or TRBV12-4 and TRBJ2-7; 12 positions match TRBD2. CDR3 size: 14 residues. V dropped 6 bases and J dropped 7; count of bases not matched to a gene: 7. The CDR3 DNA is TGTGCCAGCAGGGAGACTAGCGGGAGTGGAGAGCAGTACTTC. As protein: CASRETSGSGEQYF.

This clonotype was observed a handful of times. J is TRBJ2-1 and V is TRBV4-3, with 10 bases matching TRBD2. Germline lookup yields CDR1 LGHNA and CDR2 YSLEER. The CDR3 is 15 amino acids. V trimming: 1 base; J trimming: 5 bases; junction bases outside the gene matches: 2. CDR3 sequence reads: CASSQASGSHNEQFF. CDR3 in DNA: TGCGCCAGCAGCCAAGCTAGCGGGAGCCACAATGAGCAGTTCTTC.

This clonotype was counted only a few times. The chain joins TRBV9 to TRBJ2-7; TRBD1 is a possible D gene (6 bases). The germline V and J ends were trimmed by 0 bases and 2 bases, with 12 bases remaining between them. The length of the CDR3 is 15 residues. In germline, CDR1 is SGDLS, CDR2 YYNGEE. The CDR3 nucleotides read TGTGCCAGCAGCGTAGAGTGGGACACAACCTACGAGCAGTACTTC. Its protein is CASSVEWDTTYEQYF.

With respect to this clonotype: Since no conserved phenylalanine or tryptophan closes the CDR3, a read error is the likely cause. Because the CDR3's place on the DNA is in doubt, the DNA is left out and the CDR3 is given as listed by TCRdb. The chain couples TRBV20-1 to TRBJ2-7; TRBD1 reflects the table's D call only, with no check against the DNA. The CDR3 spans 10 amino acids, including both terminal residues. Germline CDR1 DFQATT, CDR2 SNEGSKA (reference sequence). CDR3 loop: CSARDLGPPL.

The chain links TRBV12-3 or TRBV12-4 to TRBJ2-5; D ambiguous. V lost 3 bases, J lost 5 bases, and 10 bases lay in between. This CDR3 contains 13 residues. CDR3 loop: CASSLSMRETQYF. CDR3 in DNA: TGTGCCAGCAGTTTGTCAATGCGTGAGACCCAGTACTTC.

This clonotype was seen ten or more times. The chain recombines TRBV29-1 with TRBJ2-3; 7 bases are a match to TRBD2. The CDR3 is made up of 13 amino acids. V dropped 5 bases and J dropped 4; count of bases not matched to a gene: 6. Germline loops: CDR1 SQVTM, CDR2 ANQGSEA. CDR3 sequence: CSVLAGVADTQYF. In nucleotides, the CDR3 is TGCAGCGTTCTGGCGGGAGTGGCAGATACGCAGTATTTT.

The sample holds a few counts of this clonotype. The chain joins TRBV28 to TRBJ2-1; D is undetermined. This CDR3 is built from 11 residues. Deletions cut 5 bases from V and 8 bases from J, with 7 bases between. CDR1 and CDR2 from the germline V gene are MDHEN and SYDVKM. CDR3 amino acids: CASSHKDEQFF. The CDR3 nucleotides read TGTGCCAGCAGTCATAAGGATGAGCAGTTCTTC.

This clonotype has at least ten counts. The chain recombines TRBV5-6 with TRBJ2-7; 10 bases line up with TRBD1. This CDR3 contains 13 residues. Germline V gene sequence: CDR1 SGHDT, CDR2 YYEEEE. The V segment lost 4 bases and the J segment 4 bases; nucleotides outside the gene matches: 2. The CDR3 protein is CASSVDRGYEQYF. CDR3 nucleotides: TGTGCCAGCAGCGTGGACAGGGGGTACGAGCAGTACTTC.

The V and J genes are TRBV9 and TRBJ1-5; D is undetermined. The CDR3 is made up of 14 amino acids. Germline CDR1 SGDLS, CDR2 YYNGEE. V gave up 5 bases and J gave up 1 base, with 10 bases separating them. CDR3 residues: CASSSPGSNQPQHF. The CDR3 bases are TGTGCCAGCAGTTCACCGGGGAGCAATCAGCCCCAGCATTTT.

J is TRBJ2-2 and V is TRBV15; a weak D match, TRBD1 (5 bases). V was shortened by 8 bases and J by 6 bases, with 13 bases between the two germline ends. This CDR3 region has 13 residues. The V gene's germline CDR1 is LNHNV and CDR2 YYDKDF (reference sequence). The CDR3 spells CATARETAGELFF. CDR3 DNA sequence: TGTGCCACCGCCAGGGAAACGGCCGGGGAGCTGTTTTTT.